What follows are 15 T cell receptor beta chains derived from one specimen sequenced in a study of blood T cell repertoires in COVID-19. The method was immunoSEQ multiplex PCR; TCRdb's version includes in-frame clones alone and lacks a portion of them. In the table there are around 240,000 clones, 90% to 95% of which are singletons. The sequenced sample was PBMCs or T cells enriched from blood (not recorded which). Source of these receptors: a human donor in a cohort exposed to, infected with or recovered from COVID-19 (not recorded which). The donor label of this sample is uncertain.

V gene TRBV30 combines with J gene TRBJ1-1; D gene uncertain. Trimming stripped 3 bases from V and 4 bases from J, with 9 bases between. Germline V gives CDR1 GTSNPN, CDR2 SVGIG (reference sequence). The CDR3 runs to 12 residues. This CDR3 reads CAWSVRSTEAFF. CDR3 in DNA: TGTGCCTGGAGCGTGAGATCCACTGAAGCTTTCTTT.

V gene TRBV14 combines with J gene TRBJ1-6; 8 bases align to TRBD1. Germline V gene data show CDR1 as SGHDN and CDR2 as FVKESK. This CDR3 region has 16 residues. V was clipped by 0 bases and J by 9 bases; unmatched bases: 7. CDR3 nucleotide sequence: TGTGCCAGCAGCCAAGATATTCAGGGGGCGGGTTCACCCCTCCACTTT. It is translated as CASSQDIQGAGSPLHF.

This clone showed up just once. This chain connects TRBV9 to TRBJ2-1; unclear D gene. The CDR3 sequence is 15 residues long. Germline CDR1 reads SGDLS; CDR2 reads YYNGEE. With 0 bases removed from V and 0 bases from J, the gap between germline ends came to 7 bases. As DNA, the CDR3 is TGTGCCAGCAGCGTAGACAGTAACTCCTACAATGAGCAGTTCTTC. It codes for CASSVDSNSYNEQFF.

This chain uses TRBV6-2 or TRBV6-3 with TRBJ2-7; 12 bases match TRBD1. The CDR3 loop spans 15 amino acids. From germline, CDR1 is MNHEY and CDR2 SVGEGT. V trimming: 5 bases; J trimming: 5 bases; junction bases outside the gene matches: 7. The CDR3 is CASSRAGTGGNEQYF. The CDR3 coding sequence is TGTGCCAGCAGTCGCGCCGGGACAGGGGGCAACGAGCAGTACTTC.

The genes are TRBV5-5 and TRBJ1-1; maybe TRBD1 (6 bases). V was trimmed by 1 base and J by 5 bases, leaving 12 bases between them. CDR1 is SGHKS, CDR2 YYEKEE, per germline (reference sequence). The CDR3 extends over 14 amino acids. CDR3 loop: CASSLQGMGTEAFF. The CDR3 DNA is TGTGCCAGCAGCTTGCAGGGGATGGGGACTGAAGCTTTCTTT.

The V call is TRBV6-5, the J call TRBJ2-7; 8 bases agree with TRBD2. Germline CDR1 MNHEY, CDR2 SVGAGI. The CDR3 sequence is 16 residues long. V trimming: 0 bases; J trimming: 6 bases; junction bases outside the gene matches: 10. The CDR3 coding sequence is TGTGCCAGCAGTTACTCATCAAGCGGGGGCCCCCCCGAGCAGTACTTC. Its translation is CASSYSSSGGPPEQYF.

Only one count was recorded for this clone. The V call is TRBV9, the J call TRBJ2-1, with 7 nucleotides matching TRBD2. CDR3 length equals 15 residues. The J segment lost 3 bases and the V segment lost 0 bases, leaving 3 bases of the junction unmatched. CDR1 is SGDLS, CDR2 YYNGEE, per germline. CDR3 residues: CASSVAWGGYNEQFF. Written as DNA, the CDR3 is TGTGCCAGCAGCGTAGCGTGGGGGGGCTACAATGAGCAGTTCTTC.

The rearrangement links TRBV12-5 to TRBJ2-2, with D possibly matching TRBD1 (6 bases). This CDR3 spans 15 amino acids. Germline values: CDR1 LGHNT, CDR2 FRNRAP. Trimming shortened V by 0 bases and J by 5 bases, and 10 bases separated the two germline ends. In DNA, the CDR3 is TGTGCTAGTGGTTTGGTTCTGACAGGAACCGGGGAGCTGTTTTTT. Its translation: CASGLVLTGTGELFF.

The sample holds one count of this clone. The V and J genes are TRBV30 and TRBJ2-3, with D perhaps TRBD2 (5 bases). V shed 2 bases and J shed 6 bases, with 9 bases lying between them. The CDR3 sequence is 12 residues long. Looked up from germline, CDR1 is GTSNPN and CDR2 is SVGIG (reference sequence). The CDR3 sequence is CAWSSDYDTQYF. The CDR3 DNA reads TGTGCCTGGAGTTCTGACTATGATACGCAGTATTTT.

V is TRBV7-9 and J is TRBJ2-7, with unresolved D. The length of the CDR3 is 13 residues. V gave up 7 bases and J gave up 3 bases, with 13 bases separating them. Looked up from germline, CDR1 is SEHNR and CDR2 is FQNEAQ (reference sequence). CDR3 loop: CASTLGVYYEQYF. CDR3 nucleotide sequence: TGTGCCAGCACCCTAGGAGTCTACTACGAGCAGTACTTC. Supplemented by reference TRBV7-9 and TRBJ2-7, the full variable domain reads DTGVSQNPRHKITKRGQNVTFRCDPISEHNRLYWYRQTLGQGPEFLTYFQNEAQLEKSRLLSDRFSAERPKGSFSTLEIQRTEQGDSAMYLCASTLGVYYEQYFGPGTRLTVT.

The chain joins TRBV18 to TRBJ2-1, with 16 bases fitting TRBD2. After removal of 3 bases from V and 4 bases from J, the junction contained 6 bases not matched to a gene. Germline CDR1 and CDR2: KGHSH and LQKENI. This CDR3 has 18 residues. This chain's CDR3 is CASSPPGLAGGLYNEQFF. CDR3 bases: TGTGCCAGCTCACCCCCGGGACTAGCGGGGGGGCTATACAATGAGCAGTTCTTC.

The CDR3 protein is CASSTIQGGTYEQYF. The CDR3 DNA follows: TGTGCCAGTAGTACGATCCAGGGAGGCACCTACGAGCAGTACTTC. The chain uses TRBV19 and TRBJ2-7; possible D gene TRBD2, 6 bases. Trimming took 4 bases from V and 2 from J, leaving 15 bases between them. The CDR3 runs 15 residues. Germline CDR1 and CDR2: LNHDA and SQIVND (reference sequence). The complete variable domain, with remaining parts taken from reference TRBV19 and TRBJ2-7, reads DGGITQSPKYLFRKEGQNVTLSCEQNLNHDAMYWYRQDPGQGLRLIYYSQIVNDFQKGDIAEGYSVSREKKESFPLTVTSAQKNPTAFYLCASSTIQGGTYEQYFGPGTRLTVT.

V and J are TRBV5-8 and TRBJ2-1; no definite D call. V gave up 2 bases and J gave up 8 bases, with 5 bases separating them. The CDR3 is 11 amino acids. Germline CDR1 SGHTS, CDR2 YDEGEE. The CDR3 protein is CASSFFYEQFF. The CDR3 bases are TGTGCCAGCAGCTTTTTCTATGAGCAGTTCTTC. The full variable domain, rest sourced from reference TRBV5-8 and TRBJ2-1, is EAGVTQSPTHLIKTRGQQATLRCSPISGHTSVYWYQQALGLGLQFLLWYDEGEERNRGNFPPRFSGRQFPNYSSELNVNALELEDSALYLCASSFFYEQFFGPGTRLTVL.

The DNA of the CDR3 is TGTGCCAGCAGTGAAGGGACAGACTACAATGAGCAGTTCTTC. Translation: CASSEGTDYNEQFF. This chain joins TRBV6-4 and TRBJ2-1, with 7 bases lining up with TRBD1. The trim removed 3 bases at V and 3 bases at J, leaving 2 bases unmatched. This CDR3 spans 14 amino acids. Germline V CDR1 and CDR2: MRHNA, SNTAGT.

The rearrangement joins TRBV25-1 to TRBJ1-5; TRBD1 matches 8 bases. The V segment lost 4 bases and the J segment 5 bases; nucleotides outside the gene matches: 1. From germline, CDR1 is MGHDK and CDR2 SYGVNS. This CDR3 is built from 13 residues. CDR3 in amino acids: CASSAGGHQPQHF. The CDR3 region has the DNA TGTGCCAGCAGTGCAGGGGGCCATCAGCCCCAGCATTTT.